The table lists the clone carrying this TCR beta chain with many counts. The record originates from a study of T cells after yellow fever vaccination. Germline V gene lookup returns CDR1 KGHSH and CDR2 LQKENI. The CDR3 spans 15 residues. The V gene end was trimmed by 5 bases and the J gene end by 7 bases; junction bases not matched to a gene: 13. Via MiXCR, TCRdb re-called the 5' RACE reads, giving one row per CDR3 protein. The sample has some 390,000 distinct CDR3 sequences; over 5% are singletons. The chain uses TRBV18 and TRBJ2-5; 7 positions match TRBD2. This receptor was obtained from a man between 25 and 39 years old who received the YFV17D yellow fever vaccine. The sequencing here drew on PBMCs, taken 5 days after the yellow fever booster vaccination. CDR3 region: CASSSGTPKVGTQYF. CDR3 DNA: TGTGCCAGCTCAAGCGGGACTCCGAAGGTGGGGACCCAGTACTTC.